The clone carrying this TCR beta chain was picked up a small number of times. The antigen remains undetermined. The protocol was immunoSEQ multiplex PCR, while the TCRdb copy is restricted to in-frame clones and leaves out a portion. Seen here are tens of thousands of clones, roughly 85% observed once, and the top ten hold under 25%. This record belongs to a study of neoadjuvant nivolumab and ipilimumab in lung cancer. Overall study findings and caveats: Compared with tumor-adjacent uninvolved lung, resected tumors showed greater richness and clonality. Pathologic regression was not significantly tied to TCR clonality. From pretherapy to surgery, tumor richness and clonality rose with dual therapy.

Unmatched junction bases numbered 13, after V lost 3 bases and J lost 6 bases. Germline V lookup: CDR1 KGHSH, CDR2 LQKENI. The CDR3 consists of 17 residues. V usage is TRBV18 and J usage is TRBJ1-2, with 10 bases fitting TRBD1. The starting material was peripheral blood, obtained before neoadjuvant nivolumab, alone or with ipilimumab. The TCR was taken from an adult with non-small cell lung cancer. The CDR3 spells CASSPIAARDRGDGYTF. Written as DNA, the CDR3 is TGTGCCAGCTCACCGATCGCGGCCCGGGACAGGGGAGATGGCTACACCTTC. The entire variable domain, with the rest obtained from reference TRBV18 and TRBJ1-2, is as follows: NAGVMQNPRHLVRRRGQEARLRCSPMKGHSHVYWYRQLPEEGLKFMVYLQKENIIDESGMPKERFSAEFPKEGPSILRIQQVVRGDSAAYFCASSPIAARDRGDGYTFGSGTRLTVV.